A selection of T cell receptor beta chains follows, all from one sample in a study of radiotherapy plus CTLA-4 blockade in lung cancer. Using immunoSEQ multiplex PCR, the repertoire was profiled, and TCRdb retains in-frame clones only, with some absent. Of 120,000 or so clones listed, nearly 80% are singletons. The specimen was peripheral blood, collected from a patient treated with radiotherapy plus ipilimumab. These receptors originate from a human donor with non-small cell lung cancer who had a partial response to radiotherapy plus ipilimumab. CDR3s include the opening cysteine and the closing phenylalanine or tryptophan. A D gene is named only where the DNA matches it firmly. Only part of the rows carry a size: once, few, many, or a class if the clone is expanded.

J gene | clone size | D gene | V gene | CDR3 protein | CDR3 DNA
TRBJ2-3 | - | TRBD2 | TRBV4-2 | CASSQGTSGRTDTQYF | TGTGCCAGCAGCCAAGGGACTAGCGGCCGCACAGATACGCAGTATTTT
TRBJ2-7 | - | TRBD1 | TRBV6-6 | CASSYGTVNYEQYF | TGTGCCAGCAGTTACGGGACAGTTAACTACGAGCAGTACTTC
TRBJ1-4 | - | - | TRBV6-4 | CASSDNRVHPIRKLFF | TGTGCCAGCAGTGACAACAGGGTCCACCCGATTCGAAAACTGTTTTTT
TRBJ2-2 | - | - | TRBV7-9 | CASSSRDWTGELFF | TGTGCCAGCAGCTCCCGGGACTGGACCGGGGAGCTGTTTTTT
TRBJ2-7 | medium-sized | - | TRBV5-1 | CASSFDSSYEQYF | TGCGCCAGCAGCTTCGACAGCTCCTACGAGCAGTACTTC
TRBJ1-1 | - | - | TRBV6-1 | CASSERTVNTEAFF | TGTGCCAGCAGTGAAAGAACAGTAAACACTGAAGCTTTCTTT
TRBJ2-7 | - | TRBD2 | TRBV10-2 | CASSWTSGSYEQYF | TGCGCCAGCAGCTGGACTAGCGGGAGCTACGAGCAGTACTTC
TRBJ1-1 | - | - | TRBV6-6 | CASTTPGLAEAFF | TGTGCCAGCACCACTCCAGGGCTCGCTGAAGCTTTCTTT
TRBJ2-1 | - | TRBD2 | TRBV5-4 | CASSLAGTPSGRVGLFF | TGTGCCAGCAGCTTGGCCGGAACTCCCAGCGGGAGGGTAGGACTGTTCTTC
TRBJ2-1 | - | - | TRBV7-2 | CASSPRRLYNEQFF | TGTGCCAGCAGCCCCCGGAGGCTCTACAATGAGCAGTTCTTC
TRBJ2-7 | - | TRBD2 | TRBV28 | CASSILTRGLVSYEQYF | TGTGCCAGCAGTATCCTAACTCGGGGACTAGTCTCCTACGAGCAGTACTTC
TRBJ1-2 | - | - | TRBV4-1 | CASSQADMGFTRGGGYTF | TGCGCCAGCAGCCAGGCAGACATGGGGTTCACCCGGGGTGGTGGCTACACCTTC
TRBJ2-5 | - | - | TRBV5-4 | CASSLEDYETQYF | TGTGCCAGCAGCTTGGAGGACTATGAGACCCAGTACTTC
TRBJ1-1 | few | - | TRBV7-8 | CASSSQGFTEAFF | TGTGCCAGCAGCTCACAGGGTTTCACTGAAGCTTTCTTT
TRBJ2-3 | - | TRBD1 | TRBV11-2 | CASSKRQGGTDTQYF | TGTGCCAGCAGCAAAAGACAGGGGGGGACAGATACGCAGTATTTT
TRBJ2-1 | - | TRBD2 | TRBV5-1 | CASSLREGSYNEQFF | TGCGCCAGCAGCTTGCGGGAGGGCTCCTACAATGAGCAGTTCTTC
TRBJ2-7 | - | TRBD1 | TRBV5-4 | CASSLGTGGLSYEQHF | TGTGCCAGCAGCTTGGGGACAGGGGGCCTCTCCTACGAGCAGCACTTC
TRBJ2-3 | once | - | TRBV19 | CASSRQGMTDTQYF | TGTGCCAGCAGTAGGCAGGGAATGACAGATACGCAGTATTTT
TRBJ2-5 | - | - | TRBV10-3 | CAISSSEETQYF | TGTGCCATCAGTAGTTCGGAGGAGACCCAGTACTTC
TRBJ2-5 | few | TRBD1 | TRBV27 | CASSSHRQGAGETQYF | TGTGCCAGCAGTTCACACCGACAGGGGGCGGGGGAGACCCAGTACTTC
TRBJ2-1 | - | - | TRBV6-1 | CASSEAEGLYYNEQFF | TGTGCCAGCAGTGAAGCGGAGGGACTGTATTACAATGAGCAGTTCTTC
TRBJ1-5 | - | - | TRBV28 | CASSFLGAGDSNQPQHF | TGTGCCAGCAGTTTTCTCGGGGCAGGGGATAGCAATCAGCCCCAGCATTTT
TRBJ2-4 | once | TRBD1 | TRBV7-2 | CASSRGQIKNIQYF | TGTGCCAGCAGCAGGGGACAGATCAAAAACATTCAGTACTTC
TRBJ2-1 | - | TRBD2 | TRBV7-2 | CASSLRAGERSEQFF | TGTGCCAGCAGCCTGAGAGCGGGAGAACGGAGTGAGCAGTTCTTC
TRBJ2-7 | few | TRBD2 | TRBV7-6 | CASSLLSSGSQSYEQYF | TGTGCCAGCAGCTTACTCTCTAGCGGGAGCCAATCCTACGAGCAGTACTTC
TRBJ2-1 | - | - | TRBV20-1 | CSFVAREQFF | TGCAGTTTCGTAGCCAGAGAGCAGTTCTTC
TRBJ2-1 | - | - | TRBV6-1 | CASSTTGLAAIEQFF | TGTGCCAGCAGTACCACGGGACTCGCCGCGATAGAGCAGTTCTTC
TRBJ1-2 | - | TRBD1 | TRBV4-1 | CASNPDRVGGYTF | TGCGCCAGCAACCCGGACAGGGTTGGTGGCTACACCTTC
TRBJ2-2 | - | TRBD1 | TRBV9 | CASSGQTGGFPGELFF | TGTGCCAGCAGCGGGCAGACAGGGGGGTTTCCCGGGGAGCTGTTTTTT
TRBJ2-4 | - | - | TRBV5-1 | CASSLGPAGAKNIQYF | TGCGCCAGCAGCTTGGGCCCAGCGGGAGCCAAAAACATTCAGTACTTC
TRBJ1-1 | once | - | TRBV19 | CASSINQGTEAFF | TGTGCCAGTAGTATCAACCAGGGCACTGAAGCTTTCTTT
TRBJ1-2 | - | - | TRBV28 | CASSFAGVLNYGYTF | TGTGCCAGCAGTTTCGCCGGGGTCCTTAACTATGGCTACACCTTC
TRBJ1-1 | few | - | TRBV9 | CASSLGRTEAFF | TGTGCCAGCAGTCTGGGGAGGACTGAAGCTTTCTTT
TRBJ1-1 | - | - | TRBV4-2 | CASSLSGDARGVAFF | TGTGCCAGCAGCCTCTCCGGTGACGCCCGCGGAGTGGCTTTCTTT
TRBJ2-2 | - | TRBD1 | TRBV25-1 | CASRDVRGQPSTGELFF | TGTGCCAGCAGGGACGTTAGGGGACAGCCTTCCACCGGGGAGCTGTTTTTT
TRBJ2-5 | - | TRBD1 | TRBV7-8 | CASSRGQGGKETQYF | TGTGCCAGCAGCAGGGGACAGGGGGGAAAGGAGACCCAGTACTTC
TRBJ2-2 | - | TRBD2 | TRBV5-4 | CASSLASGSGGELFF | TGTGCCAGCAGCTTAGCTAGCGGGAGCGGCGGGGAGCTGTTTTTT
TRBJ1-6 | - | - | TRBV4-2 | CASSQEWFESYNSPLHF | TGTGCCAGCAGCCAAGAATGGTTTGAGTCCTATAATTCACCCCTCCACTTT
TRBJ2-7 | - | TRBD2 | TRBV7-2 | CASSLAGGLAYEQYF | TGTGCCAGCAGCTTAGCGGGGGGACTAGCCTACGAGCAGTACTTC
TRBJ2-5 | few | - | TRBV18 | CASSPISPSGLVTQYF | TGTGCCAGCTCACCAATTTCGCCAAGTGGGCTTGTGACCCAGTACTTC
TRBJ1-6 | - | - | TRBV6-1 | CASSEPGGLTPRSPLHF | TGTGCCAGCAGTGAACCCGGGGGTTTGACCCCCAGATCACCCCTCCACTTT
TRBJ1-6 | - | - | TRBV5-4 | CASSLEQAGNSPLHF | TGTGCCAGCAGCTTGGAACAGGCTGGAAATTCACCCCTCCACTTT
TRBJ2-1 | - | TRBD2 | TRBV4-1 | CASSQHPGTSENNEQFF | TGCGCCAGCAGCCAGCACCCCGGGACTAGCGAAAACAATGAGCAGTTCTTC
TRBJ1-2 | - | - | TRBV19 | CASSSNTGTYGYTF | TGTGCCAGTAGTAGCAATACAGGGACGTATGGCTACACCTTC
TRBJ1-1 | - | - | TRBV30 | CAFEPQGPREAFF | TGTGCCTTTGAGCCCCAGGGGCCCCGTGAAGCTTTCTTT
TRBJ1-1 | - | - | TRBV27 | CASSYVQGRRTEAFF | TGTGCCAGCAGTTATGTTCAGGGAAGACGGACTGAAGCTTTCTTT
TRBJ1-2 | - | - | TRBV7-9 | CASSLRKAGNSGYTF | TGTGCCAGCAGCTTAAGGAAGGCAGGGAACTCTGGCTACACCTTC
TRBJ1-1 | - | - | TRBV29-1 | CSVGRDTEAFF | TGCAGCGTTGGGCGGGACACTGAAGCTTTCTTT
TRBJ2-7 | - | TRBD2 | TRBV28 | CASTQFPGLAGDREQYF | TGTGCCAGCACCCAGTTTCCGGGACTAGCGGGAGATCGCGAGCAGTACTTC
TRBJ2-3 | - | - | TRBV7-9 | CASSLDRASTDTQYF | TGTGCCAGCAGCTTAGACAGGGCTAGCACAGATACGCAGTATTTT
TRBJ2-3 | - | TRBD2 | TRBV2 | CASTQRTSGTDTQYF | TGTGCCAGCACCCAACGGACTAGCGGCACAGATACGCAGTATTTT
TRBJ2-2 | - | - | TRBV30 | CASTGTGELFF | TGTGCCTCAACAGGCACCGGGGAGCTGTTTTTT
TRBJ2-1 | few | TRBD2 | TRBV4-3 | CASSQISGSGPYNEQFF | TGCGCCAGCAGCCAGATTAGCGGGAGCGGTCCCTACAATGAGCAGTTCTTC
TRBJ1-1 | few | - | TRBV6-1 | CASSTRQVEAFF | TGTGCCAGCAGTACCCGACAGGTTGAAGCTTTCTTT
TRBJ1-5 | - | - | TRBV30 | CAWSVGTTNQPQHF | TGTGCCTGGAGTGTTGGGACAACGAATCAGCCCCAGCATTTT
TRBJ2-7 | - | TRBD2 | TRBV10-1 | CASSLAGGDYEQYF | TGCGCCAGCAGTCTAGCGGGAGGGGACTACGAGCAGTACTTC
TRBJ2-2 | - | - | TRBV28 | CASSLDPEPTGELFF | TGTGCCAGCAGTTTAGACCCGGAGCCCACCGGGGAGCTGTTTTTT